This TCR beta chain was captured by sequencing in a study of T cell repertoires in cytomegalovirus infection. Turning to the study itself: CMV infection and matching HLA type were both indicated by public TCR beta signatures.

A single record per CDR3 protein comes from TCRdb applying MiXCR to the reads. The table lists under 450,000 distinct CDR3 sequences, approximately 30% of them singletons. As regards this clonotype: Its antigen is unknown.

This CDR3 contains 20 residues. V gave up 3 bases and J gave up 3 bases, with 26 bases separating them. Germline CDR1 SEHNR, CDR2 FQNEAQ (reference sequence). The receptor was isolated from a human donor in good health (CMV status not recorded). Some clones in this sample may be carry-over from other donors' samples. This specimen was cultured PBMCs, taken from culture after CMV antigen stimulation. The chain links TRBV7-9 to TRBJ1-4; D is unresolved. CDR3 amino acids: CASSFLTLSGRRAANEKLFF. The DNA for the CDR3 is TGTGCCAGCAGCTTCCTAACTTTATCTGGAAGGCGCGCGGCTAATGAAAAACTGTTTTTT.